Listed here are 10 T cell receptor beta chains from one sample, sequenced in a study of blood T cell repertoires in COVID-19. TCRdb keeps only in-frame clones here, not all; method: immunoSEQ multiplex PCR. Of approximately 150,000 clones in the sample, about 88% are singletons; the top ten hold more than 2.5%. Sequencing was performed on peripheral blood. The receptors here all came from a human donor with COVID-19, enrolled during active disease. The donor label of this sample is uncertain.

The chain carries TRBV19 and TRBJ1-3, with D possibly matching TRBD1 (5 bases). The CDR3 consists of 13 residues. V lost 0 bases, J lost 8 bases, and 8 bases lay in between. The V gene's germline CDR1 is LNHDA and CDR2 SQIVND (reference sequence). The CDR3 DNA sequence: TGTGCCAGTAGTATAGACAGGGTTGACACCATATATTTT. This translates into CASSIDRVDTIYF.

The chain links TRBV7-2 to TRBJ2-3, with 11 bases lining up with TRBD2. Germline V gene data show CDR1 as SGHTA and CDR2 as FQGNSA. CDR3 length equals 15 residues. V gave up 3 bases and J gave up 5 bases; unmatched junction bases: 4. In nucleotides, the CDR3 is TGTGCCAGCAGCTTTAGCGGGAGGGCCGAAGATACGCAGTATTTT. Amino acid sequence: CASSFSGRAEDTQYF.

This clone occurred a few times. The CDR3 is CASSFRGAGPTGELFF. The CDR3 nucleotides read TGTGCCAGCAGCTTTCGGGGAGCGGGGCCCACCGGGGAGCTGTTTTTT. This chain uses TRBV13 with TRBJ2-2, with TRBD2 identical over 7 bases. V lost 3 bases, J lost 4 bases, and 8 bases stayed unmatched. This CDR3 is 16 amino acids long. Per the germline V gene, CDR1 is PRHDT and CDR2 is FYEKMQ (reference sequence).

The chain joins TRBV5-1 to TRBJ2-7; 9 bases map to TRBD1. The J segment lost 4 bases and the V segment lost 4 bases, leaving 6 bases of the junction unmatched. This CDR3 region has 14 residues. CDR1 is SGHRS, CDR2 YFSETQ, per germline. CDR3 loop: CASSGNRGRYEQYF. CDR3 DNA sequence: TGCGCCAGCAGCGGGAACAGGGGGCGTTACGAGCAGTACTTC. The full variable domain, completed using reference TRBV5-1 and TRBJ2-7, is KAGVTQTPRYLIKTRGQQVTLSCSPISGHRSVSWYQQTPGQGLQFLFEYFSETQRNKGNFPGRFSGRQFSNSRSEMNVSTLELGDSALYLCASSGNRGRYEQYFGPGTRLTVT.

This clone appeared a single time. J is TRBJ1-2 and V is TRBV3-1 (or the pseudogene TRBV3-2); no clear D gene. Trimming removed 4 bases at V and 2 bases at J, with 8 bases between. Germline V CDR1 and CDR2: LGHDT, YNNKEL (reference sequence). There are 13 residues in the CDR3. CDR3 in amino acids: CASSPGVNYGYTF. The CDR3 coding sequence is TGTGCCAGCAGCCCCGGTGTCAACTATGGCTACACCTTC.

The J gene is TRBJ1-2, the V gene TRBV4-1; TRBD1 is a possible D gene (6 bases). Germline values: CDR1 MGHRA, CDR2 YSYEKL. Trimming took off 4 bases at V and 3 bases at J, with 12 bases between the two ends. The CDR3 has 14 amino acids. The CDR3 DNA sequence: TGCGCCAGCAGCCCCCGGACAGATTACTATGGCTACACCTTC. Protein product: CASSPRTDYYGYTF.

This rearrangement joins TRBV28 to TRBJ1-5, with a possible D match to TRBD1 (5 bases). The germline V gene has CDR1 MDHEN and CDR2 SYDVKM. V was pared by 2 bases and J by 4 bases, with 18 bases between. This CDR3 is built from 17 residues. CDR3 in DNA: TGTGCCAGCAGTTTAGGGGGGGAGGCTCACTCGAATCAGCCCCAGCATTTT. This sequence encodes CASSLGGEAHSNQPQHF.

J is TRBJ1-1 and V is TRBV6-4; unclear D gene. Germline loops: CDR1 MRHNA, CDR2 SNTAGT. Trimming took 0 bases from V and 7 from J, leaving 24 bases between them. This CDR3 has 18 residues. CDR3 coding DNA: TGTGCCAGCAGTGACTCTGGTACAGAACAAAAGTCGGATAGTGAAGCTTTCTTT. Amino acid sequence: CASSDSGTEQKSDSEAFF.

This clone was picked up one time. The chain joins TRBV30 to TRBJ2-7, with 10 positions matching TRBD2. V shed 2 bases and J 6 bases; nucleotides not matched to a gene: 10. Germline V gives CDR1 GTSNPN, CDR2 SVGIG (reference sequence). This CDR3 has 15 amino acids. CDR3 DNA: TGTGCCTGGAGTCCGAAACTAGCGGGAAAAGGCGAGCAGTACTTC. Its protein product is CAWSPKLAGKGEQYF.

J is TRBJ1-3 and V is TRBV6-5, with D possibly TRBD1 on 5 matching bases. CDR3 length: 16 amino acids. The germline V gene encodes CDR1 MNHEY and CDR2 SVGAGI. Trimming removed 4 bases from V and 3 bases from J, with 16 bases in between. The CDR3 DNA reads as TGTGCCAGCAGTTTCCCAGGGTTAGAAGGTGGAAACACCATATATTTT. The encoded protein is CASSFPGLEGGNTIYF.